The 31 T cell receptor beta chains in this list originate from one sample, sequenced in a study of blood T cells in healthy people across ages. A J-beta primer mix and a sample-barcoded 5' primer were used in a second PCR of about 7 to 12 cycles. One entry per CDR3 protein, called by TCRdb with MiXCR from the 5' RACE reads. The sample includes more than 700,000 distinct CDR3 sequences, around half of them seen just once. Specimen: blood. The receptor set was obtained from a man aged 80 or over in good health.

This clonotype was recorded a few times. The genes are TRBV6-5 and TRBJ1-1, with D perhaps TRBD1 (5 bases). Germline V lookup: CDR1 MNHEY, CDR2 SVGAGI. V was clipped by 4 bases and J by 1 base, with 10 bases between them. This CDR3 contains 14 residues. The DNA for the CDR3 is TGTGCCAGCAGTTTGACAGCGTCGAACACTGAAGCTTTCTTT. This encodes CASSLTASNTEAFF.

The gene calls are TRBV6-2 or TRBV6-3 and TRBJ2-7; D might be TRBD2 (5 bases). CDR3 length: 14 amino acids. V shed 2 bases and J shed 2 bases, with 10 bases lying between them. Germline loops: CDR1 MNHEY, CDR2 SVGEGT. CDR3 sequence: CASSYPGLPYEQYF. The DNA for the CDR3 is TGTGCCAGCAGTTACCCCGGACTTCCCTACGAGCAGTACTTC.

The chain is built from TRBV12-3 or TRBV12-4 and TRBJ2-7; possibly TRBD1 for D (5 bases). The V end lost 5 bases, the J end lost 6 bases, and 11 bases lay between the germline ends. This CDR3 contains 12 residues. This chain's CDR3 is CASSISTGEQYF. The DNA for the CDR3 is TGTGCCAGCAGTATCTCTACAGGCGAGCAGTACTTC.

The V and J genes are TRBV28 and TRBJ2-6, with 8 nucleotides matching TRBD1. CDR1 and CDR2 from the germline V gene are MDHEN and SYDVKM. The ends lost 5 bases at V and 0 bases at J; junction bases unmatched: 3. The CDR3 sequence is 16 residues long. In DNA form, the CDR3 reads TGTGCCAGCAGTACAGGGGGTTCCTCTGGGGCCAACGTCCTGACTTTC. The encoded protein is CASSTGGSSGANVLTF.

The chain combines TRBV7-2 with TRBJ2-5; TRBD2 might be the D (6 bases). Per germline, CDR1 SGHTA and CDR2 FQGNSA. The ends were cut back, 5 bases at V and 5 bases at J, with 15 bases in the middle. The CDR3 loop spans 14 amino acids. The CDR3 region has the DNA TGTGCCAGCAGCCCGACTAGTCTTGGGGAGACCCAGTACTTC. It yields the protein CASSPTSLGETQYF.

This sequence joins TRBV5-1 and TRBJ1-2; 8 bases are shared with TRBD1. Trimming at V came to 0 bases and at J to 3 bases, leaving 7 bases not matched to a gene. Germline-derived CDR1 and CDR2 are SGHRS and YFSETQ. The CDR3 sequence is 16 residues long. The CDR3 spells CASSLEGDRRYYGYTF. The CDR3 coding sequence is TGCGCCAGCAGCTTGGAGGGGGACAGGAGGTACTATGGCTACACCTTC. Combining the CDR3 with reference TRBV5-1 and TRBJ1-2 gives the whole variable domain KAGVTQTPRYLIKTRGQQVTLSCSPISGHRSVSWYQQTPGQGLQFLFEYFSETQRNKGNFPGRFSGRQFSNSRSEMNVSTLELGDSALYLCASSLEGDRRYYGYTFGSGTRLTVV.

This chain connects TRBV28 to TRBJ2-3; 12 nucleotides line up with TRBD1. After removal of 3 bases from V and 3 bases from J, the junction contained 10 bases not matched to a gene. The CDR3 runs to 18 residues. Per the germline V gene, CDR1 is MDHEN and CDR2 is SYDVKM. In DNA form, the CDR3 reads TGTGCCAGCAGTTTTTTGGGCGGGACAGGGGGCAGGACAGATACGCAGTATTTT. Translated, it gives CASSFLGGTGGRTDTQYF.

This chain connects TRBV20-1 to TRBJ1-1, with a possible D match to TRBD1 (5 bases). Germline-derived CDR1 and CDR2 are DFQATT and SNEGSKA (reference sequence). The CDR3 loop spans 12 amino acids. The V end lost 0 bases, the J end lost 7 bases, and 9 bases lay between the germline ends. The CDR3 nucleotides are TGCAGTGCTAGAGACCAACAGGATGAAGCTTTCTTT. It is translated as CSARDQQDEAFF.

The chain links TRBV11-2 to TRBJ2-5, with 8 positions matching TRBD2. The germline gives CDR1 SGHAT, CDR2 FQNNGV. This CDR3 is built from 16 residues. V shed 2 bases, J shed 6 bases, and the junction held 11 bases outside the gene matches. CDR3 bases: TGTGCCAGCAGCTTATTTTTGGGGACTAGTTCGCAGACCCAGTACTTC. This encodes CASSLFLGTSSQTQYF.

The rearrangement links TRBV20-1 to TRBJ2-1; 12 positions match TRBD2. The germline V gene has CDR1 DFQATT and CDR2 SNEGSKA (reference sequence). The CDR3 covers 16 residues. V lost 0 bases and J lost 10; bases outside the gene matches: 10. CDR3 in amino acids: CSARDRLAGGPGEQFF. In DNA form, the CDR3 reads TGCAGTGCTAGAGACCGCCTAGCGGGAGGGCCAGGAGAGCAGTTCTTC.

This chain connects TRBV21-1 to TRBJ2-7; the tabulated D call, TRBD1, remains unverified against the DNA. TRBV21-1 is an annotated pseudogene. The CDR3 loop spans 17 amino acids. CDR3 in amino acids: CASSKGARANPFYEQYF. The CDR3 DNA reads TGTGCCAGCAGCAAAGGGGCCAGGGCAAATCCTTTCTACGAGCAGTACTTC.

This clonotype was seen a few times. The chain recombines TRBV7-9 with TRBJ2-7; the match to TRBD1 covers 7 bases. This CDR3 has 13 amino acids. After removal of 2 bases from V and 5 bases from J, the junction contained 3 bases not matched to a gene. Looked up from germline, CDR1 is SEHNR and CDR2 is FQNEAQ (reference sequence). The CDR3 region is CASSLRGQHEQYF. CDR3 in DNA: TGTGCCAGCAGCTTACGGGGACAGCACGAGCAGTACTTC.

The chain links TRBV2 to TRBJ1-6; D ambiguous. The CDR3 has 11 amino acids. CDR1 is SNHLY, CDR2 FYNNEI, per germline. The ends were cut back, 5 bases at V and 7 bases at J, with 3 bases in the middle. This CDR3 is CASSTNSPLHF. The CDR3 DNA follows: TGTGCCAGCAGTACAAATTCACCCCTCCACTTT.

In its sample, this clonotype was seen a few times. This chain connects TRBV6-2 or TRBV6-3 to TRBJ1-6; D is undetermined. This CDR3 region has 14 residues. V shed 2 bases and J shed 16 bases, with 18 bases lying between them. Per germline, CDR1 MNHEY and CDR2 SVGEGT. CDR3 protein: CASSYARLPLGLHF. As DNA, the CDR3 is TGTGCCAGCAGTTACGCGAGACTCCCGTTGGGGCTCCACTTT.

This clonotype was picked up one time. This chain links TRBV20-1 with TRBJ2-3; 7 bases align to TRBD2. The CDR3 covers 15 residues. The junction had 8 bases not matched to a gene; V was cut back by 5 bases and J by 0 bases. The germline CDR1 and CDR2 sequences are DFQATT and SNEGSKA (reference sequence). The CDR3 sequence is CSAPHRGVSTDTQYF. The CDR3 nucleotides read TGCAGTGCTCCCCATCGGGGGGTTAGCACAGATACGCAGTATTTT.

This clonotype was seen a few times. The chain carries TRBV29-1 and TRBJ2-1; D remains ambiguous. The V end was cut by 5 bases, the J end by 5 bases, with 7 bases between. The CDR3 contains 11 residues. Germline assignment: CDR1 SQVTM and CDR2 ANQGSEA. For the CDR3, the DNA is TGCAGCGTTCGGGCCAACAATGAGCAGTTCTTC. It encodes CSVRANNEQFF.

This clonotype was counted only a few times. This rearrangement joins TRBV25-1 to TRBJ2-7; tentative D call: TRBD2 (7 bases). This CDR3 spans 12 amino acids. In germline, CDR1 is MGHDK, CDR2 SYGVNS. V dropped 5 bases and J dropped 9 bases, with 14 bases sitting between them. CDR3 coding DNA: TGTGCCAGCAGTAGCGGGATAGGGGGGCAGTACTTC. It encodes CASSSGIGGQYF.

V and J are TRBV14 and TRBJ2-2; 7 bases are a match to TRBD2. The CDR3 contains 14 residues. With V trimmed by 5 bases and J by 3 bases, 3 bases remained unmatched. Germline V gives CDR1 SGHDN, CDR2 FVKESK. CDR3 sequence reads: CASSRTRYTGELFF. Here the CDR3 DNA reads TGTGCCAGCAGCAGGACTAGGTACACCGGGGAGCTGTTTTTT.

This chain links TRBV29-1 with TRBJ1-1; TRBD1 agrees at 7 bases. Germline CDR1 reads SQVTM; CDR2 reads ANQGSEA. After removal of 4 bases from V and 2 bases from J, the junction contained 10 bases not matched to a gene. CDR3 length: 15 amino acids. The CDR3 bases are TGCAGCGTTGCGGACAGGTCGGTTGGAAACACTGAAGCTTTCTTT. Translation: CSVADRSVGNTEAFF.

V gene TRBV7-9 combines with J gene TRBJ2-1; D not resolved. The CDR3 consists of 14 residues. V dropped 3 bases and J dropped 10 bases, with 16 bases sitting between them. In germline, CDR1 is SEHNR, CDR2 FQNEAQ (reference sequence). CDR3 bases: TGTGCCAGCAGCTTGGCGCCTTCGCAATGGGAGCAGTTCTTC. This sequence encodes CASSLAPSQWEQFF. The full variable domain, completed using reference TRBV7-9 and TRBJ2-1, is DTGVSQNPRHKITKRGQNVTFRCDPISEHNRLYWYRQTLGQGPEFLTYFQNEAQLEKSRLLSDRFSAERPKGSFSTLEIQRTEQGDSAMYLCASSLAPSQWEQFFGPGTRLTVL.

The J gene is TRBJ1-2, the V gene TRBV28, with no clear D. Germline V gives CDR1 MDHEN, CDR2 SYDVKM. The CDR3 is 11 residues long. The ends were cut back, 8 bases at V and 8 bases at J, with 12 bases in the middle. The CDR3 reads CASEGDGGYTF. CDR3 in DNA: TGTGCCAGCGAGGGTGACGGGGGCTACACCTTC.

The chain joins TRBV20-1 to TRBJ2-5; 8 bases line up with TRBD1. This CDR3 is built from 16 residues. Germline V CDR1 and CDR2: DFQATT, SNEGSKA (reference sequence). The J segment lost 2 bases and the V segment lost 4 bases, leaving 12 bases of the junction unmatched. CDR3 protein: CSAKRIRGPLQETQYF. The CDR3 DNA reads as TGCAGTGCTAAGAGGATCAGGGGGCCCCTTCAAGAGACCCAGTACTTC.

The chain employs TRBV11-2 and TRBJ2-1, with TRBD2 matching over 11 bases. CDR3 size: 17 residues. CDR1 and CDR2 from the germline V gene are SGHAT and FQNNGV. J gave up 1 base and V 1 base, and 3 bases lay outside the gene matches. In nucleotides, the CDR3 is TGTGCCAGCAGCTTAGGGGGGACTAGCGGATCCTACAATGAGCAGTTCTTC. Protein product: CASSLGGTSGSYNEQFF.

The chain employs TRBV9 and TRBJ2-7; 7 bases line up with TRBD2. The germline V gene has CDR1 SGDLS and CDR2 YYNGEE. The trim removed 4 bases at V and 2 bases at J, leaving 6 bases unmatched. This CDR3 has 14 amino acids. The CDR3 region has the DNA TGTGCCAGCAGCAGACTAGCCGATACCTACGAGCAGTACTTC. This encodes CASSRLADTYEQYF.

The J gene is TRBJ2-7, the V gene TRBV30; 10 bases align to TRBD1. Germline loops: CDR1 GTSNPN, CDR2 SVGIG (reference sequence). The V segment lost 4 bases and the J segment 2 bases; nucleotides outside the gene matches: 11. The CDR3 has 16 amino acids. The DNA of the CDR3 is TGTGCCTGGACCCTGATCCGGGACAGGGGAACCTACGAGCAGTACTTC. Residues: CAWTLIRDRGTYEQYF.

The DNA of the CDR3 is TGTGCCAGCAGCGGGCCGGCCCAGGGGCCCAGATACGCGTATTTT. Protein: CASSGPAQGPRYAYF. The chain links TRBV7-9 to TRBJ2-3; tentatively, D is TRBD1 (6 bases). V shed 5 bases and J shed 14 bases, with 26 bases lying between them. CDR3 length: 15 amino acids. Germline assignment: CDR1 SEHNR and CDR2 FQNEAQ (reference sequence). The whole variable domain, remainder taken from reference TRBV7-9 and TRBJ2-3, is DTGVSQNPRHKITKRGQNVTFRCDPISEHNRLYWYRQTLGQGPEFLTYFQNEAQLEKSRLLSDRFSAERPKGSFSTLEIQRTEQGDSAMYLCASSGPAQGPRYAYFGPGTRLTVL.

This clonotype was detected only a few times. One junction end disagrees with the germline gene, perhaps due to a read error. The rearrangement links TRBV6-2 or TRBV6-3 to TRBJ2-4; the D is unclear. CDR1 is MNHEY and CDR2 is SVGEGT in the germline V gene. The CDR3 contains 10 residues. CDR3 region: CPVSADIQYF. The CDR3 DNA sequence: TGCCCGGTCTCTGCGGACATTCAGTACTTC.

This chain connects TRBV7-2 to TRBJ1-2; D is possibly TRBD1 (5 bases). Trimming stripped 1 base from V and 0 bases from J, with 12 bases between. CDR1 is SGHTA, CDR2 FQGNSA, per germline. The CDR3 is 16 amino acids. The CDR3 spells CASSLGGRRANYGYTF. The CDR3 coding sequence is TGTGCCAGCAGCTTAGGGGGCAGGCGGGCTAACTATGGCTACACCTTC. Complete variable domain (other parts from reference TRBV7-2 and TRBJ1-2): GAGVSQSPSNKVTEKGKDVELRCDPISGHTALYWYRQSLGQGLEFLIYFQGNSAPDKSGLPSDRFSAERTGGSVSTLTIQRTQQEDSAVYLCASSLGGRRANYGYTFGSGTRLTVV.

This chain links TRBV15 with TRBJ2-7, with D perhaps TRBD1 (5 bases). Germline V gene lookup returns CDR1 LNHNV and CDR2 YYDKDF (reference sequence). This CDR3 contains 15 residues. Trimming pared 0 bases from V and 4 bases from J, leaving 13 bases between. Here the CDR3 reads CATSRDRQGGYEQYF. The CDR3 DNA sequence: TGTGCCACCAGCAGAGATCGGCAGGGTGGGTACGAGCAGTACTTC.

The rearrangement joins TRBV20-1 to TRBJ2-1; 10 nucleotides line up with TRBD1. With 4 bases clipped from V and 8 bases from J, the junction kept 11 bases outside the gene matches. The germline CDR1 and CDR2 sequences are DFQATT and SNEGSKA (reference sequence). The CDR3 consists of 15 residues. The CDR3 protein is CSAIARDRGIDEQFF. The CDR3 bases are TGCAGTGCTATCGCCCGGGACAGGGGTATCGATGAGCAGTTCTTC.

The chain recombines TRBV29-1 with TRBJ2-7; 7 nucleotides agree with TRBD1. Germline values: CDR1 SQVTM, CDR2 ANQGSEA. With V trimmed by 6 bases and J by 2 bases, 4 bases remained unmatched. The CDR3 totals 12 residues. In DNA, the CDR3 is TGCAGCGTACGAGGGACAGCCTACGAGCAGTACTTC. The encoded protein is CSVRGTAYEQYF.